The 9 T cell receptor beta chains presented below share a single source sample, sequenced in a study of identical twins. TCRdb passed the 5' RACE reads through MiXCR, listing each CDR3 protein once. Altogether 450,000 or so distinct CDR3 sequences are present, more than 20% being singletons, with the ten largest covering just under 3%. This sample was shared with a second study, whose subject was T cells expressing NK-cell markers.

Sequenced sample: CD4+ T cells sorted from blood. The receptors were gathered from a woman aged 18-29 years in good health.

This sequence joins TRBV6-4 and TRBJ2-7, with D perhaps given as TRBD1 or TRBD2 (6 bases each). CDR3 length: 14 residues. Germline V gene data show CDR1 as MRHNA and CDR2 as SNTAGT. The germline V and J ends were trimmed by 8 bases and 3 bases, with 17 bases remaining between them. Here the CDR3 DNA reads TGTGCCAGCTTATCTACAGGGAGGCGCTACGAGCAGTACTTC. This translates into CASLSTGRRYEQYF.

The V and J genes are TRBV6-1 and TRBJ1-1; tentative D call: TRBD1 (6 bases). This CDR3 region has 15 residues. Deletions cut 7 bases from V and 0 bases from J, with 15 bases between. Germline CDR1 reads MNHNS; CDR2 reads SASEGT. CDR3 amino acids: CASNVLGGLNTEAFF. The CDR3 coding sequence is TGTGCCAGCAACGTCCTAGGGGGACTGAACACTGAAGCTTTCTTT.

The chain uses TRBV7-9 and TRBJ1-1, with 7 positions matching TRBD1. The germline gives CDR1 SEHNR, CDR2 FQNEAQ (reference sequence). The CDR3 has 13 amino acids. Trimming removed 11 bases from V and 5 bases from J; junction bases left unmatched: 11. The CDR3 DNA is TGTGCCGTTCAGGGGGGGCCGGGGACTGAAGCTTTCTTT. It is translated as CAVQGGPGTEAFF.

V is TRBV20-1 and J is TRBJ1-2; TRBD1 is a possible D gene (5 bases). The CDR3 length is 14 residues. Germline CDR1 reads DFQATT; CDR2 reads SNEGSKA (reference sequence). V was shortened by 3 bases and J by 4 bases, with 15 bases between the two germline ends. The CDR3 spells CSASNWQGGYGYTF. The CDR3 nucleotides read TGCAGTGCTAGTAACTGGCAGGGTGGCTATGGCTACACCTTC.

The chain is built from TRBV11-2 and TRBJ2-3; D gene unclear. V dropped 0 bases and J dropped 5 bases, with 6 bases sitting between them. The germline V gene has CDR1 SGHAT and CDR2 FQNNGV. The CDR3 is 13 amino acids. The CDR3 spells CASSLDYGDTQYF. The CDR3 coding sequence is TGTGCCAGCAGCTTAGATTATGGAGATACGCAGTATTTT.

The chain uses TRBV7-2 and TRBJ2-6; D not certain. The V gene's germline CDR1 is SGHTA and CDR2 FQGNSA. The CDR3 runs to 16 residues. V lost 5 bases to trimming and J lost 0 bases, with 11 bases between them. The CDR3 reads CASSPRPVSGANVLTF. In DNA form, the CDR3 reads TGTGCCAGCAGCCCTAGACCGGTCTCTGGGGCCAACGTCCTGACTTTC.

The rearrangement links TRBV12-3 or TRBV12-4 to TRBJ2-5, with TRBD2 identical over 8 bases. This CDR3 has 14 residues. J gave up 5 bases and V 7 bases, and 9 bases lay outside the gene matches. CDR3: CASTQRGGVETQYF. The CDR3 DNA reads TGTGCCAGCACCCAACGGGGGGGCGTGGAGACCCAGTACTTC.

The J gene is TRBJ2-7, the V gene TRBV18; 8 bases map to TRBD1. CDR1 is KGHSH, CDR2 LQKENI, per germline. Losses at the gene ends were 6 bases for V and 5 bases for J; bases not matched to a gene: 6. CDR3 length equals 13 residues. The CDR3 here is CASSPDRVHEQYF. The CDR3 nucleotides are TGTGCCAGCTCGCCGGACAGGGTGCACGAGCAGTACTTC.

The J gene is TRBJ2-1, the V gene TRBV20-1; D is perhaps TRBD2 (5 bases). The germline gives CDR1 DFQATT, CDR2 SNEGSKA (reference sequence). The CDR3 covers 16 residues. V was cut by 6 bases and J by 3 bases, with 21 bases left in between. The CDR3 DNA sequence: TGCAGTGCCGCCCCCGCAACCAGCGGAGGCTACAATGAGCAGTTCTTC. This translates into CSAAPATSGGYNEQFF.